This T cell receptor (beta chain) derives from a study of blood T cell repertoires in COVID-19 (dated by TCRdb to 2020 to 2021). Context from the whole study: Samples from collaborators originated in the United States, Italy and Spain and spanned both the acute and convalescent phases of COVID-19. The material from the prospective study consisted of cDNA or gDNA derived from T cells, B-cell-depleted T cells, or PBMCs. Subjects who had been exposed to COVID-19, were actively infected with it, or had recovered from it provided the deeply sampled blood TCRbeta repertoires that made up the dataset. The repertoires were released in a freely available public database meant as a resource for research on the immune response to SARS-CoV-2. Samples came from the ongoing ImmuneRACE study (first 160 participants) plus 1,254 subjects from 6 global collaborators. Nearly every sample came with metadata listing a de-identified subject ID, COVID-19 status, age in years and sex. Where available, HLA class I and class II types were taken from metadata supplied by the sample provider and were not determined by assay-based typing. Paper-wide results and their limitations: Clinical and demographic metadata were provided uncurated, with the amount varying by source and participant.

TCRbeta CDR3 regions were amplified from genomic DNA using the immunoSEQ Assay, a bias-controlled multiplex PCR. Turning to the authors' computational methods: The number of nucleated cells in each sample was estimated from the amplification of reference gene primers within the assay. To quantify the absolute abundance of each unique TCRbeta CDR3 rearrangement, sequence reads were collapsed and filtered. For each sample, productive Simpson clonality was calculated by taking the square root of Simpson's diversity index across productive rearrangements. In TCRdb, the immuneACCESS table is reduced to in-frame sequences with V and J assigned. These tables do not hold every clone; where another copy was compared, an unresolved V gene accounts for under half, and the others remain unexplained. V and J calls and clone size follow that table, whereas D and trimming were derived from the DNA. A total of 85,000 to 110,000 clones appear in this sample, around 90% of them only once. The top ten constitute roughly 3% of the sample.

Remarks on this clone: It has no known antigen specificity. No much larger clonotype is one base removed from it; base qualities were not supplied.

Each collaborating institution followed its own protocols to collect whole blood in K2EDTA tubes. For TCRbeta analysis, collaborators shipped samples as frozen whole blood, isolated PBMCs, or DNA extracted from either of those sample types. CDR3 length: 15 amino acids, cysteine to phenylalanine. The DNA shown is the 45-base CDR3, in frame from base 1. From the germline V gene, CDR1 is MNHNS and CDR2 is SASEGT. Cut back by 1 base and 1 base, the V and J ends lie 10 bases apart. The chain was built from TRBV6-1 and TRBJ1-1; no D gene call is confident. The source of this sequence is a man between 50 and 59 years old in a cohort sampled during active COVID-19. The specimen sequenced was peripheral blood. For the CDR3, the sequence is CASSEVARGNTEAFF. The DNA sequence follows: TGTGCCAGCAGTGAAGTGGCCCGAGGGAACACTGAAGCTTTCTTT.